The 27 T cell receptor beta chains below all came from one sample that was sequenced in a study of blood T cell repertoires in COVID-19. Some clones are missing from TCRdb's copy, which holds only in-frame ones; the method was immunoSEQ multiplex PCR. In the table there are fewer than 60,000 clones, 65% to 85% of which are singletons. Sequenced: peripheral blood. The source of these receptors is a man older than 75 with COVID-19, enrolled during active disease.

The V and J genes are TRBV18 and TRBJ2-7, with TRBD1 matching 7 bases. The CDR3 extends over 15 amino acids. Losses at the gene ends were 3 bases for V and 3 bases for J; bases not matched to a gene: 8. Per germline, CDR1 KGHSH and CDR2 LQKENI. The CDR3 DNA sequence: TGTGCCAGCTCACCCTTCCGGGACAGACTCTACGAGCAGTACTTC. As protein: CASSPFRDRLYEQYF.

J is TRBJ2-7 and V is TRBV29-1; no firm D call. Germline CDR1 is SQVTM and CDR2 is ANQGSEA. V was shortened by 4 bases and J by 0 bases, with 10 bases between the two germline ends. The CDR3 spans 13 residues. This CDR3 is CSVAGPGSYEQYV. In DNA, the CDR3 is TGCAGCGTTGCCGGCCCGGGCTCCTACGAGCAGTACGTC.

The chain has TRBV5-5 and TRBJ1-6, with TRBD1 matching over 7 bases. The junction had 6 bases not matched to a gene; V was cut back by 4 bases and J by 2 bases. This CDR3 has 16 amino acids. CDR1 is SGHKS and CDR2 is YYEKEE in the germline V gene (reference sequence). The CDR3 here is CASSPPGTAYNSPLHF. CDR3 DNA sequence: TGTGCCAGCAGCCCTCCCGGGACAGCCTATAATTCACCCCTCCACTTT.

The V and J genes are TRBV7-2 and TRBJ1-2; D possibly corresponds to TRBD1 (6 bases). V lost 2 bases to trimming and J lost 1 base, with 14 bases between them. Germline V gives CDR1 SGHTA, CDR2 FQGNSA. CDR3 length: 16 amino acids. CDR3 bases: TGTGCCAGCAGCTTACGTATGCAGGGGATTAACTATGGCTACACCTTC. Protein: CASSLRMQGINYGYTF.

Comments on this clone: Different DNA sequences within this sample yield the same CDR3. The V gene is TRBV19, the J gene TRBJ1-3, with no clear D. Deletions cut 6 bases from V and 4 bases from J, with 16 bases between. CDR1 and CDR2 from the germline V gene are LNHDA and SQIVND (reference sequence). This CDR3 comprises 15 residues. CDR3 sequence (DNA): TGTGCCAGTAGCCCAACGGAAGTCGGGGGAAACACCATATATTTT. This encodes CASSPTEVGGNTIYF. The full variable domain, in which reference TRBV19 and TRBJ1-3 provide the parts outside the CDR3, is DGGITQSPKYLFRKEGQNVTLSCEQNLNHDAMYWYRQDPGQGLRLIYYSQIVNDFQKGDIAEGYSVSREKKESFPLTVTSAQKNPTAFYLCASSPTEVGGNTIYFGEGSWLTVV.

The V gene is TRBV5-5, the J gene TRBJ2-3; 9 bases align to TRBD1. V trimming: 2 bases; J trimming: 3 bases; junction bases outside the gene matches: 1. There are 14 residues in the CDR3. Germline CDR1 is SGHKS and CDR2 is YYEKEE (reference sequence). The CDR3 sequence is CASSFGQGTDTQYF. The DNA for the CDR3 is TGTGCCAGCAGCTTTGGACAGGGGACAGATACGCAGTATTTT.

For this clone: The germline gene is not matched at one end of the junction; a read error may be the cause. The V and J genes are TRBV27 and TRBJ1-6, with D possibly TRBD1 on 6 matching bases. There are 21 residues in the CDR3. Germline lookup yields CDR1 MNHEY and CDR2 SMNVEV (reference sequence). The CDR3 coding sequence is TGTGCCAGCAGATTATTACCTTTCTCATACGGACAGACGACCTATAATTCACCCCTCCACTTT. Translating gives CASRLLPFSYGQTTYNSPLHF.

This clone was recorded only once. The chain recombines TRBV6-5 with TRBJ2-1, with TRBD2 as a possible D gene (5 bases). Trimming stripped 2 bases from V and 3 bases from J, with 11 bases between. From germline, CDR1 is MNHEY and CDR2 SVGAGI. The CDR3 has 15 residues. The CDR3 reads CASSYRLGVYNEQFF. Written as DNA, the CDR3 is TGTGCCAGCAGTTACCGCCTGGGAGTCTACAATGAGCAGTTCTTC.

This clone was observed a few times. This chain connects TRBV6-1 to TRBJ2-2; D perhaps matches TRBD2 (5 bases). The V and J ends lost 1 base and 6 bases respectively, with 12 bases between them. The CDR3 covers 15 residues. Germline CDR1 and CDR2: MNHNS and SASEGT. The CDR3, as DNA: TGTGCCAGCAGTGAAGTCGGGGTTGGGGCCGGGGAGCTGTTTTTT. This translates into CASSEVGVGAGELFF.

This chain links TRBV5-1 with TRBJ2-6; D is ambiguous. The CDR3 has 14 residues. The V gene lost 4 bases and the J gene lost 0 bases, with 5 bases spanning the gap. The germline CDR1 and CDR2 sequences are SGHRS and YFSETQ. The CDR3 bases are TGCGCCAGCAGCCAACTCTCTGGGGCCAACGTCCTGACTTTC. Residues: CASSQLSGANVLTF. The variable domain in full, completed from reference TRBV5-1 and TRBJ2-6, reads KAGVTQTPRYLIKTRGQQVTLSCSPISGHRSVSWYQQTPGQGLQFLFEYFSETQRNKGNFPGRFSGRQFSNSRSEMNVSTLELGDSALYLCASSQLSGANVLTFGAGSRLTVL.

CDR3 protein: CATSDFNFRGRSAGELFF. CDR3 nucleotide sequence: TGTGCCACCAGTGATTTCAATTTCAGGGGGCGAAGCGCCGGGGAGCTGTTTTTT. This chain joins TRBV24-1 and TRBJ2-2, with 8 bases lining up with TRBD1. Per germline, CDR1 KGHDR and CDR2 SFDVKD. J gave up 6 bases and V 1 base, and 12 bases lay outside the gene matches. The CDR3 extends over 18 amino acids.

CDR3 residues: CASSLAGIMLKNIQYF. Here the CDR3 DNA reads TGTGCCAGCAGCTTAGCCGGGATCATGCTCAAAAACATTCAGTACTTC. This chain connects TRBV7-2 to TRBJ2-4, with D possibly being TRBD2 (5 bases). The germline V gene encodes CDR1 SGHTA and CDR2 FQGNSA. CDR3 size: 16 residues. Trimming cost V 0 bases and J 3 bases, with 12 bases left between them. Complete variable domain (other parts from reference TRBV7-2 and TRBJ2-4): GAGVSQSPSNKVTEKGKDVELRCDPISGHTALYWYRQSLGQGLEFLIYFQGNSAPDKSGLPSDRFSAERTGGSVSTLTIQRTQQEDSAVYLCASSLAGIMLKNIQYFGAGTRLSVL.

The gene calls are TRBV7-2 and TRBJ2-5, with TRBD1 as a possible D gene (5 bases). Germline CDR1 and CDR2: SGHTA and FQGNSA. The CDR3 is 16 amino acids. Trimming pared 4 bases from V and 7 bases from J, leaving 22 bases between. CDR3 residues: CASSSNALRAQGTQYF. As DNA, the CDR3 is TGTGCCAGCAGCTCCAACGCGCTTAGGGCCCAGGGGACCCAGTACTTC.

The V gene is TRBV27, the J gene TRBJ1-5; D is ambiguous. The CDR3 loop spans 15 amino acids. Germline values: CDR1 MNHEY, CDR2 SMNVEV (reference sequence). The V end was cut by 4 bases, the J end by 2 bases, with 12 bases between. The DNA of the CDR3 is TGTGCCAGCAGTTCCGGCGGAAAGGGCAATCAGCCCCAGCATTTT. It codes for CASSSGGKGNQPQHF.

This rearrangement joins TRBV18 to TRBJ2-7, with D uncertain. Trimming cost V 0 bases and J 3 bases, with 12 bases left between them. Germline CDR1 and CDR2: KGHSH and LQKENI. This CDR3 is built from 15 residues. CDR3 sequence reads: CASSPPSGSLYEQYF. The CDR3 DNA is TGTGCCAGCTCACCACCCTCCGGGTCCCTCTACGAGCAGTACTTC.

The chain is built from TRBV6-5 and TRBJ1-2, with 8 bases that match TRBD1. Germline CDR1 MNHEY, CDR2 SVGAGI. V dropped 6 bases and J dropped 3; count of bases not matched to a gene: 3. The CDR3 totals 13 residues. In nucleotides, the CDR3 is TGTGCCAGCAGATCGACAGGGGACTATGGCTACACCTTC. This codes for CASRSTGDYGYTF.

CDR3 amino acids: CASSLKDRWNTEAFF. In DNA, the CDR3 is TGTGCCAGCAGCCTAAAGGACAGATGGAACACTGAAGCTTTCTTT. The genes are TRBV11-2 and TRBJ1-1; perhaps TRBD1 as D (6 bases). CDR1 is SGHAT, CDR2 FQNNGV, per germline. V lost 5 bases to trimming and J lost 1 base, with 14 bases between them. CDR3 length: 15 amino acids. The full variable domain, rest sourced from reference TRBV11-2 and TRBJ1-1, is EAGVAQSPRYKIIEKRQSVAFWCNPISGHATLYWYQQILGQGPKLLIQFQNNGVVDDSQLPKDRFSAERLKGVDSTLKIQPAKLEDSAVYLCASSLKDRWNTEAFFGQGTRLTVV.

As regards this clone: The junction and the germline gene differ at one end; a read error may be behind it. The rearrangement links TRBV2 to TRBJ1-2, with a weak D call TRBD1 (6 bases). This CDR3 is built from 10 residues. Germline values: CDR1 SNHLY, CDR2 FYNNEI. The CDR3 loop is CASSEGDTYF. The CDR3 DNA sequence: TGTGCCAGCAGTGAGGGGGACACTTACTTC.

V and J are TRBV3-1 (or the pseudogene TRBV3-2) and TRBJ1-1, with D perhaps matching TRBD1 (5 bases). The CDR3 sequence is 13 residues long. Trimming pared 4 bases from V and 8 bases from J, leaving 14 bases between. Per the germline V gene, CDR1 is LGHDT and CDR2 is YNNKEL (reference sequence). The CDR3 DNA is TGTGCCAGCAGCCCAACGACAGAAAGAGAAGCTTTCTTT. It specifies CASSPTTEREAFF.

V gene TRBV30 combines with J gene TRBJ2-1; 8 bases align to TRBD2. Trimming at V came to 1 base and at J to 6 bases, leaving 5 bases not matched to a gene. Germline V CDR1 and CDR2: GTSNPN, SVGIG (reference sequence). The CDR3 length is 14 residues. The CDR3 is CAWSEREWGNEQFF. In DNA, the CDR3 is TGTGCCTGGAGTGAGCGGGAGTGGGGCAATGAGCAGTTCTTC.

V is TRBV5-1 and J is TRBJ1-5, with 10 bases lining up with TRBD1. CDR3 length equals 14 residues. Germline V gene lookup returns CDR1 SGHRS and CDR2 YFSETQ. V shed 3 bases and J 4 bases; nucleotides not matched to a gene: 1. The CDR3 DNA reads as TGCGCCAGCAGCTCGGGACAGGGGAATCAGCCCCAGCATTTT. Encoded protein: CASSSGQGNQPQHF.

This rearrangement joins TRBV7-2 to TRBJ2-5; 12 bases are a match to TRBD2. After removal of 1 base from V and 5 bases from J, the junction contained 5 bases not matched to a gene. The CDR3 spans 16 residues. Germline CDR1 reads SGHTA; CDR2 reads FQGNSA. CDR3: CASSLVASGRAETQYF. The CDR3 DNA reads as TGTGCCAGCAGCTTAGTGGCTAGCGGGAGGGCTGAGACCCAGTACTTC.

The V gene is TRBV5-1, the J gene TRBJ2-3, with TRBD2 matching 7 bases. Germline V gives CDR1 SGHRS, CDR2 YFSETQ. The CDR3 is 14 amino acids. V was clipped by 4 bases and J by 3 bases; unmatched bases: 5. The CDR3 nucleotides are TGCGCCAGCAGCGGCGCGGGAGCAACAGATACGCAGTATTTT. It encodes CASSGAGATDTQYF.

The chain combines TRBV27 with TRBJ2-3; 11 bases map to TRBD2. CDR1 MNHEY and CDR2 SMNVEV come from the germline V gene (reference sequence). The V segment lost 5 bases and the J segment 2 bases; nucleotides outside the gene matches: 6. This CDR3 region has 16 residues. CDR3 sequence reads: CASSLSTSGDTDTQYF. The CDR3, as DNA: TGTGCCAGCAGTCTCTCGACTAGCGGGGACACAGATACGCAGTATTTT.

The genes are TRBV10-2 and TRBJ2-1; the match to TRBD2 covers 8 bases. Trimming cost V 4 bases and J 7 bases; bases outside gene matches: 12. CDR1 WSHSY and CDR2 SAAADI come from the germline V gene. The CDR3 consists of 16 residues. The CDR3 DNA reads TGCGCCAGCAGTGTACCTGGAGCGGGAGAGGGAAATGAGCAGTTCTTC. Translated, it gives CASSVPGAGEGNEQFF.

The chain is built from TRBV28 and TRBJ2-7; 11 bases match TRBD1. The CDR3 has 15 residues. Per the germline V gene, CDR1 is MDHEN and CDR2 is SYDVKM. J was trimmed by 4 bases and V by 7 bases; bases with no gene match: 9. Here the CDR3 DNA reads TGTGCCAGCACCTTGGGGACAGGGGGGGGATACGAGCAGTACTTC. Translation: CASTLGTGGGYEQYF. Drawing the rest from reference TRBV28 and TRBJ2-7, the complete variable domain is DVKVTQSSRYLVKRTGEKVFLECVQDMDHENMFWYRQDPGLGLRLIYFSYDVKMKEKGDIPEGYSVSREKKERFSLILESASTNQTSMYLCASTLGTGGGYEQYFGPGTRLTVT.

The chain joins TRBV6-2 or TRBV6-3 to TRBJ2-6; TRBD1 aligns across 11 bases. The germline V gene encodes CDR1 MNHEY and CDR2 SVGEGT. Trimming at V came to 6 bases and at J to 2 bases, leaving 9 bases not matched to a gene. The CDR3 spans 18 residues. The CDR3 sequence is CASSPRTGGLTGANVLTF. As DNA, the CDR3 is TGTGCCAGCAGCCCCCGGACAGGGGGCCTAACTGGGGCCAACGTCCTGACTTTC.